One sample yielded the 16 T cell receptor beta chains listed below, sequenced in a study of tumour-infiltrating T cells in Burkitt lymphoma (dated by TCRdb to the early 2020s). Library preparation used the immunoSEQ multiplex PCR assay. Held by TCRdb, this immuneACCESS table contains in-frame sequences only and omits some clones. Under half of the omission traces to an unresolved V gene where checked; the cause of the rest is unknown. Across this sample there are 4,000 or so clones, with 16% seen only once. The ten largest account for roughly 13% of the sample. The specimen sequenced was tumor tissue. The receptors stem from a human donor with diffuse large B-cell lymphoma. Some clones in this sample may be carry-over from other donors' samples.

In this sample, this clone turned up a few times. V gene TRBV25-1 combines with J gene TRBJ1-6; 9 nucleotides align to TRBD1. The CDR3 length is 15 residues. With 5 bases clipped from V and 6 bases from J, the junction kept 5 bases outside the gene matches. Germline V gene sequence: CDR1 MGHDK, CDR2 SYGVNS. The CDR3 protein is CASSPRDRANSPLHF. The CDR3, as DNA: TGTGCCAGCAGTCCCCGGGACAGGGCTAATTCACCCCTCCACTTT.

This clone was counted a single time. The chain couples TRBV7-2 to TRBJ2-1, with 9 nucleotides matching TRBD2. This CDR3 has 15 amino acids. Trimming cost V 3 bases and J 3 bases; bases outside gene matches: 3. Germline lookup yields CDR1 SGHTA and CDR2 FQGNSA. The CDR3 loop is CASSFRLADYNEQFF. The CDR3 DNA reads TGTGCCAGCAGCTTCCGACTAGCGGACTACAATGAGCAGTTCTTC.

This sequence joins TRBV10-3 and TRBJ1-2, with a weak D call TRBD1 (5 bases). The CDR3 is made up of 11 amino acids. The germline V gene has CDR1 ENHRY and CDR2 SYGVKD. Deletions cut 10 bases from V and 7 bases from J, with 13 bases between. The CDR3 here is CASRARGGYTF. The CDR3 DNA reads as TGTGCCAGCAGGGCCCGGGGTGGCTACACCTTC.

Only a few counts were recorded for this clone. The J gene is TRBJ2-3, the V gene TRBV7-2; D is unclear. This CDR3 has 14 amino acids. Trimming removed 1 base from V and 2 bases from J, with 7 bases in between. Per germline, CDR1 SGHTA and CDR2 FQGNSA. The CDR3 DNA follows: TGTGCCAGCAGCTTAGGACTTCTCACAGATACGCAGTATTTT. It specifies CASSLGLLTDTQYF.

This sequence joins TRBV5-1 and TRBJ2-7; D not certain. V lost 1 base and J 2 bases, leaving 7 bases between the germline ends. CDR3 length: 13 amino acids. Per the germline V gene, CDR1 is SGHRS and CDR2 is YFSETQ. As DNA, the CDR3 is TGCGCCAGCAGCTTGCCGGATCCCTACGAGCAGTACTTC. This codes for CASSLPDPYEQYF. Complete variable domain (other parts from reference TRBV5-1 and TRBJ2-7): KAGVTQTPRYLIKTRGQQVTLSCSPISGHRSVSWYQQTPGQGLQFLFEYFSETQRNKGNFPGRFSGRQFSNSRSEMNVSTLELGDSALYLCASSLPDPYEQYFGPGTRLTVT.

The chain employs TRBV18 and TRBJ2-1; D remains unclear. The CDR3 has 13 residues. Germline assignment: CDR1 KGHSH and CDR2 LQKENI. With 0 bases removed from V and 2 bases from J, the gap between germline ends came to 2 bases. In DNA form, the CDR3 reads TGTGCCAGCTCACCACCGGCCTACAATGAGCAGTTCTTC. It is translated as CASSPPAYNEQFF.

This clone came up a few times. The chain uses TRBV11-2 and TRBJ1-4; D is ambiguous. The CDR3 contains 13 residues. The V end lost 4 bases, the J end lost 5 bases, and 8 bases lay between the germline ends. Germline-derived CDR1 and CDR2 are SGHAT and FQNNGV. The CDR3 sequence: CASSWEVNEKLFF. The CDR3 DNA sequence: TGTGCCAGCAGCTGGGAGGTAAATGAAAAACTGTTTTTT.

The sample holds a few counts of this clone. The rearrangement joins TRBV9 to TRBJ1-1, with D perhaps matching TRBD1 (5 bases). V lost 4 bases, J lost 5 bases, and 9 bases lay in between. CDR1 and CDR2 (germline): SGDLS, YYNGEE. The CDR3 runs 12 residues. Here the CDR3 reads CASSRGATEAFF. In DNA form, the CDR3 reads TGTGCCAGCAGCCGAGGGGCGACTGAAGCTTTCTTT.

The chain employs TRBV14 and TRBJ1-5; D is ambiguous. CDR3 length equals 13 residues. Germline V gene data show CDR1 as SGHDN and CDR2 as FVKESK. V gave up 1 base and J gave up 7 bases, with 8 bases separating them. CDR3 DNA sequence: TGTGCCAGCAGCCAAGGGGCACAGCAGCCCCAGCATTTT. This gives the protein CASSQGAQQPQHF.

V is TRBV7-3 and J is TRBJ2-7; D remains ambiguous. V was pared by 3 bases and J by 5 bases, with 11 bases between. The germline gives CDR1 SGHTA, CDR2 FQGTGA. The CDR3 length is 13 residues. Here the CDR3 reads CASSFNPLDEQYF. For the CDR3, the DNA is TGTGCCAGCAGCTTCAATCCGTTGGACGAGCAGTACTTC. Variable domain in full (rest from reference TRBV7-3 and TRBJ2-7): GAGVSQTPSNKVTEKGKYVELRCDPISGHTALYWYRQSLGQGPEFLIYFQGTGAADDSGLPNDRFFAVRPEGSVSTLKIQRTERGDSAVYLCASSFNPLDEQYFGPGTRLTVT.

This chain uses TRBV6-4 with TRBJ1-2, with 8 positions matching TRBD1. V was clipped by 7 bases and J by 7 bases; unmatched bases: 11. The CDR3 runs 14 residues. Per the germline V gene, CDR1 is MRHNA and CDR2 is SNTAGT. CDR3 sequence reads: CASNKTGESSGYTF. The CDR3 nucleotides read TGTGCCAGCAACAAGACAGGGGAGTCGTCTGGCTACACCTTC.

This clone is medium-sized in the sample. This sequence joins TRBV7-3 and TRBJ2-3; 8 bases are shared with TRBD1. With V trimmed by 4 bases and J by 0 bases, 3 bases remained unmatched. CDR1 SGHTA and CDR2 FQGTGA come from the germline V gene. The CDR3 has 15 amino acids. The CDR3 sequence: CASSWTGSSTDTQYF. The CDR3 coding sequence is TGTGCCAGCAGCTGGACAGGGTCTAGCACAGATACGCAGTATTTT.

This rearrangement joins TRBV6-5 to TRBJ1-5; no firm D call. The germline V gene has CDR1 MNHEY and CDR2 SVGAGI. The CDR3 runs 13 residues. The germline V and J ends were trimmed by 2 bases and 1 base, with 3 bases remaining between them. The chain's CDR3 is CASSYRSNQPQHF. The CDR3 DNA reads TGTGCCAGCAGTTACAGGAGCAATCAGCCCCAGCATTTT.

The V call is TRBV7-2, the J call TRBJ1-1; TRBD1 is a possible D gene (5 bases). Germline CDR1 SGHTA, CDR2 FQGNSA. V gave up 1 base and J gave up 4 bases, with 10 bases separating them. This CDR3 comprises 14 residues. The CDR3, as DNA: TGTGCCAGCAGCTTAGGGGGGTGGTCCACTGAAGCTTTCTTT. Residues: CASSLGGWSTEAFF.

The table lists this clone with a few counts. This chain uses TRBV5-4 with TRBJ2-3; 10 nucleotides align to TRBD2. The CDR3 consists of 15 residues. CDR1 and CDR2 (germline): SGHNT, YYREEE (reference sequence). The V segment lost 5 bases and the J segment 0 bases; nucleotides outside the gene matches: 3. The CDR3 spells CASSSGGSSTDTQYF. The CDR3 DNA reads as TGTGCCAGCAGTAGCGGGGGGTCAAGCACAGATACGCAGTATTTT.

The chain employs TRBV9 and TRBJ2-1; tentatively, D is TRBD2 (6 bases). The CDR3 runs 16 residues. In germline, CDR1 is SGDLS, CDR2 YYNGEE. Between the trimmed V and J ends, which lost 4 bases and 1 base, there was a span of 15 bases. Here the CDR3 reads CASSLPRDSSYNEQFF. CDR3 bases: TGTGCCAGCAGCTTACCAAGGGACTCATCCTACAATGAGCAGTTCTTC. Variable domain in full (rest from reference TRBV9 and TRBJ2-1): DSGVTQTPKHLITATGQRVTLRCSPRSGDLSVYWYQQSLDQGLQFLIQYYNGEERAKGNILERFSAQQFPDLHSELNLSSLELGDSALYFCASSLPRDSSYNEQFFGPGTRLTVL.